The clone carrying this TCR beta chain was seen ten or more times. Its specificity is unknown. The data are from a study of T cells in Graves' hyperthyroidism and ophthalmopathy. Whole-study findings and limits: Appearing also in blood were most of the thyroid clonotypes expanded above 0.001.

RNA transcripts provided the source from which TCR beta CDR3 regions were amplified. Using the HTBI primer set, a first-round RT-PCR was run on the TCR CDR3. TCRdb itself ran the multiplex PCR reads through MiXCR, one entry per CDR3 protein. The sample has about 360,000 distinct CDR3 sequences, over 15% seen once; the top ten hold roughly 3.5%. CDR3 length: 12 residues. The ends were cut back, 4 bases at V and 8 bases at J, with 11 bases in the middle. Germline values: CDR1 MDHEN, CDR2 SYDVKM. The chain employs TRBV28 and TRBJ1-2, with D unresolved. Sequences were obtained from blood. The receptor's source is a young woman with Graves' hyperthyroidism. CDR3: CASSSLPGGYTF. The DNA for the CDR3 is TGTGCCAGCAGTTCCCTCCCGGGGGGCTACACCTTC.